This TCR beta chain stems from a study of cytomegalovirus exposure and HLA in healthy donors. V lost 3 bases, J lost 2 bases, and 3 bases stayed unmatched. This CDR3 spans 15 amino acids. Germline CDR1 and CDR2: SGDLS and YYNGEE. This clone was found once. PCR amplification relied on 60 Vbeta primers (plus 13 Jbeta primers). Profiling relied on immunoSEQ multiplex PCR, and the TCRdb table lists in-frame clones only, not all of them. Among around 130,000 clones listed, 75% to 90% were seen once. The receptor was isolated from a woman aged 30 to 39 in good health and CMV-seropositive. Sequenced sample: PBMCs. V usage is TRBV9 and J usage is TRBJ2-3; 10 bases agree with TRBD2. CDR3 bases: TGTGCCAGCAGCGCTCTAGCGGGGGCCACAGATACGCAGTATTTT. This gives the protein CASSALAGATDTQYF.